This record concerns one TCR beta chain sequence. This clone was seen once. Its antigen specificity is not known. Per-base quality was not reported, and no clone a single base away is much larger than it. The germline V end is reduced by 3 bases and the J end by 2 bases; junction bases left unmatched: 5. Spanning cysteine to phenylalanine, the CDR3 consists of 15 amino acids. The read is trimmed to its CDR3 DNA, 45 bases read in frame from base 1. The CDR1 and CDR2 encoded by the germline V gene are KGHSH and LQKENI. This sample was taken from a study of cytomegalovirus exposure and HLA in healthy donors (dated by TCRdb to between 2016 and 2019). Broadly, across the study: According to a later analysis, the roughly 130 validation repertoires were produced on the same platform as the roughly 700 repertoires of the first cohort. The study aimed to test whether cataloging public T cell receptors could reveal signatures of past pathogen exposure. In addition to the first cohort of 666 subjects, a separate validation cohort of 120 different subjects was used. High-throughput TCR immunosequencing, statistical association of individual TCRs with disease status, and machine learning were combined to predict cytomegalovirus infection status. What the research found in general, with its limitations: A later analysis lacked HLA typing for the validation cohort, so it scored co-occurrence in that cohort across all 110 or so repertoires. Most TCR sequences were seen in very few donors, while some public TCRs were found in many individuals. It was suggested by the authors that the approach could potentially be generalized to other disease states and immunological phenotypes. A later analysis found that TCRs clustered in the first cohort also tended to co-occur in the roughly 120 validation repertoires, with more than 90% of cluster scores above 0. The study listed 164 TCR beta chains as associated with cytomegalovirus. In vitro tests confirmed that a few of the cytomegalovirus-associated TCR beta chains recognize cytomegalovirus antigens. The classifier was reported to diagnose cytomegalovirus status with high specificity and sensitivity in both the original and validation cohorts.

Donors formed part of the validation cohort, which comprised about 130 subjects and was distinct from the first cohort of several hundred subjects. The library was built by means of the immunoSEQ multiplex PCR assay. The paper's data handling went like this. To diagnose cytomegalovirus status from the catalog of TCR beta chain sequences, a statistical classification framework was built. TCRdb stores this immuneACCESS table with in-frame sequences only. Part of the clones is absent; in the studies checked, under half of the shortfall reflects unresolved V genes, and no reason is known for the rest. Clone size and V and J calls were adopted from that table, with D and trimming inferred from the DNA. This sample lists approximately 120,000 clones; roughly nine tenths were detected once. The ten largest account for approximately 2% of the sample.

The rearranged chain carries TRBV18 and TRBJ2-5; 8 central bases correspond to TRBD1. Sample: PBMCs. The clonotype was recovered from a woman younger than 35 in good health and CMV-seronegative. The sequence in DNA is TGTGCCAGCTCACCCACCCGACAGGGGCAAGAGACCCAGTACTTC. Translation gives CASSPTRQGQETQYF.